This T cell receptor beta chain appears in the sequencing data of a study of identical twins. General study points: Those out-of-frame alpha sequences shared by twins showed an excess of low generation probability. There is a chance that invariant MAIT and iNKT cells partially muddied zero-insertion analyses.

Template switching, a step in the protocol, added a universal primer site, and cDNA carried unique molecular identifiers. MiXCR, run by TCRdb on the 5' RACE reads, gives a single entry per CDR3 protein. The data contain roughly 710,000 distinct CDR3 sequences, approximately 6.1% of them singletons. In the case of this clonotype: Its antigen remains unknown.

The CDR3 totals 13 residues. In germline, CDR1 is LNHDA, CDR2 SQIVND (reference sequence). The trim removed 6 bases at V and 6 bases at J, leaving 5 bases unmatched. The clonotype originates from a man aged 18 to 29 in good health. Sequencing was carried out using naive T cells sorted from blood. The chain couples TRBV19 to TRBJ1-5, with 7 bases matching TRBD1. The DNA of the CDR3 is TGTGCCAGTAGACCTCACAGGGGTCAGCCCCAGCATTTT. It encodes CASRPHRGQPQHF.